The subject of this entry is one T cell receptor beta chain. The sample comes from a study of technical replicates of blood from a few donors. The ends were cut back, 4 bases at V and 1 base at J, with 13 bases in the middle. CDR1 and CDR2 from the germline V gene are LNHNV and YYDKDF (reference sequence). The CDR3 contains 15 residues. Some clones are missing from TCRdb's copy, which holds only in-frame ones; the method was immunoSEQ multiplex PCR. Of about 73,000 clones listed, 90% to 95% are singletons. The sequence came from a human donor in good health. Some clones in this sample may be carry-over from other donors' samples. The chain is built from TRBV15 and TRBJ1-2; D is unresolved. The sequenced material came from PBMCs. CDR3 in DNA: TGTGCCACCAGCACCGTGGACTACCTTAACTATGGCTACACCTTC. Amino acid sequence: CATSTVDYLNYGYTF.